What follows are 18 T cell receptor beta chains derived from one specimen sequenced in a study of T cell responses to AZD1222 COVID-19 vaccine. Assay used: immunoSEQ multiplex PCR; TCRdb lists only in-frame clones, some missing. The sample includes under 150,000 clones, 75% to 85% of them seen just once. Sequencing used peripheral blood, obtained 28 days after the second dose of the MenACWY control vaccine. These receptors all come from an adult who received the MenACWY meningococcal vaccine as a control.

This rearrangement joins TRBV9 to TRBJ1-6, with D maybe TRBD1 (5 bases). The CDR3 consists of 16 residues. The germline gives CDR1 SGDLS, CDR2 YYNGEE. The V end lost 0 bases, the J end lost 5 bases, and 12 bases lay between the germline ends. CDR3: CASSVEGGVNNSPLHF. CDR3 sequence (DNA): TGTGCCAGCAGCGTAGAAGGAGGGGTAAATAATTCACCCCTCCACTTT. The full variable domain, rest sourced from reference TRBV9 and TRBJ1-6, is DSGVTQTPKHLITATGQRVTLRCSPRSGDLSVYWYQQSLDQGLQFLIQYYNGEERAKGNILERFSAQQFPDLHSELNLSSLELGDSALYFCASSVEGGVNNSPLHFGNGTRLTVT.

This chain joins TRBV9 and TRBJ2-1, with D maybe TRBD2 (6 bases). The CDR3 length is 14 residues. Looked up from germline, CDR1 is SGDLS and CDR2 is YYNGEE. With 3 bases removed from V and 8 bases from J, the gap between germline ends came to 15 bases. CDR3 in amino acids: CASSALGGVDEQFF. The CDR3 DNA is TGTGCCAGCAGCGCTCTAGGAGGGGTCGATGAGCAGTTCTTC.

The chain has TRBV27 and TRBJ2-1; D perhaps matches TRBD2 (7 bases). The CDR3 totals 16 residues. Germline V gene sequence: CDR1 MNHEY, CDR2 SMNVEV (reference sequence). V lost 4 bases, J lost 4 bases, and 17 bases lay in between. This chain's CDR3 is CASSYTLGGQYNEQFF. The CDR3, as DNA: TGTGCCAGCAGTTACACTTTGGGGGGGCAGTACAATGAGCAGTTCTTC.

This rearrangement joins TRBV5-1 to TRBJ2-3, with D perhaps TRBD2 (5 bases). The CDR3 covers 15 residues. The V gene lost 6 bases and the J gene lost 2 bases, with 16 bases spanning the gap. Per the germline V gene, CDR1 is SGHRS and CDR2 is YFSETQ. CDR3 in amino acids: CASKKVLAPTDTQYF. The CDR3 coding sequence is TGCGCCAGCAAAAAGGTTTTAGCGCCCACAGATACGCAGTATTTT.

The V gene is TRBV4-3, the J gene TRBJ2-1, with D possibly being TRBD1 (6 bases). Trimming took 4 bases from V and 7 from J, leaving 17 bases between them. CDR3 length: 15 amino acids. Germline V gene lookup returns CDR1 LGHNA and CDR2 YSLEER. CDR3 region: CASSPDSRGDNEQFF. In nucleotides, the CDR3 is TGCGCCAGCAGCCCGGACAGTAGAGGTGATAATGAGCAGTTCTTC.

The chain couples TRBV7-9 to TRBJ1-2; D perhaps matches TRBD1 (5 bases). Trimming removed 4 bases from V and 8 bases from J, with 17 bases in between. The germline CDR1 and CDR2 sequences are SEHNR and FQNEAQ (reference sequence). The CDR3 is 14 residues long. CDR3 region: CASSYLGTTAGYTF. CDR3 coding DNA: TGTGCCAGCAGCTACCTCGGGACCACGGCGGGCTACACCTTC. Based on the CDR3 plus reference TRBV7-9 and TRBJ1-2, the full variable domain is DTGVSQNPRHKITKRGQNVTFRCDPISEHNRLYWYRQTLGQGPEFLTYFQNEAQLEKSRLLSDRFSAERPKGSFSTLEIQRTEQGDSAMYLCASSYLGTTAGYTFGSGTRLTVV.

V and J are TRBV5-4 and TRBJ2-1, with 8 positions matching TRBD2. This CDR3 is 14 amino acids long. After removal of 4 bases from V and 3 bases from J, the junction contained 3 bases not matched to a gene. Germline CDR1 reads SGHNT; CDR2 reads YYREEE (reference sequence). The CDR3 nucleotides read TGTGCCAGCAGCAAAGCGGGGGACTACAATGAGCAGTTCTTC. It specifies CASSKAGDYNEQFF.

This clone has more than one count but fewer than ten. The chain combines TRBV19 with TRBJ2-2; 11 bases map to TRBD2. This CDR3 spans 19 amino acids. The germline V gene has CDR1 LNHDA and CDR2 SQIVND (reference sequence). J was trimmed by 3 bases and V by 0 bases; bases with no gene match: 9. The CDR3 nucleotides read TGTGCCAGTAGTATAGATCGTAGCGGGAGGGCCCGTGACACCGGGGAGCTGTTTTTT. Protein sequence: CASSIDRSGRARDTGELFF.

V gene TRBV2 combines with J gene TRBJ2-7; 8 nucleotides line up with TRBD2. Losses at the gene ends were 6 bases for V and 0 bases for J; bases not matched to a gene: 4. The CDR3 loop spans 14 amino acids. Germline CDR1 SNHLY, CDR2 FYNNEI. Here the CDR3 reads CASRPTSGSYEQYF. The CDR3 region has the DNA TGTGCCAGCAGACCTACTAGCGGCTCCTACGAGCAGTACTTC.

The rearrangement uses TRBV18 and TRBJ1-6, with no clear D. Germline V lookup: CDR1 KGHSH, CDR2 LQKENI. The CDR3 contains 15 residues. Trimming removed 6 bases at V and 6 bases at J, with 15 bases between. Written as DNA, the CDR3 is TGTGCCAGCTCCCCATCGTCTGCCCTTAATTCACCCCTCCACTTT. Translation gives CASSPSSALNSPLHF.

The chain joins TRBV6-5 to TRBJ1-1, with D perhaps TRBD1 (5 bases). The CDR3 runs 15 residues. V lost 6 bases, J lost 7 bases, and 21 bases lay in between. CDR1 and CDR2 (germline): MNHEY, SVGAGI. The CDR3 sequence is CASSYGSIRGNEAFF. Here the CDR3 DNA reads TGTGCCAGCAGCTACGGATCCATCCGGGGGAATGAAGCTTTCTTT.

At least ten counts were recorded for this clone. The genes are TRBV27 and TRBJ1-5; tentative D call: TRBD1 (6 bases). The germline gives CDR1 MNHEY, CDR2 SMNVEV (reference sequence). Trimming stripped 5 bases from V and 6 bases from J, with 17 bases between. The CDR3 totals 15 residues. CDR3 bases: TGTGCCAGCAGTCCGGGGGCGGGGTCGGGTCAGCCCCAGCATTTT. It is translated as CASSPGAGSGQPQHF.

The chain uses TRBV7-2 and TRBJ2-7, with D unresolved. The CDR3 is 15 residues long. V was cut by 5 bases and J by 2 bases, with 16 bases left in between. CDR1 and CDR2 from the germline V gene are SGHTA and FQGNSA. The CDR3 loop reads CASSHTEKKTYEQYF. As DNA, the CDR3 is TGTGCCAGCAGCCATACAGAGAAGAAGACCTACGAGCAGTACTTC. Based on the CDR3 plus reference TRBV7-2 and TRBJ2-7, the full variable domain is GAGVSQSPSNKVTEKGKDVELRCDPISGHTALYWYRQSLGQGLEFLIYFQGNSAPDKSGLPSDRFSAERTGGSVSTLTIQRTQQEDSAVYLCASSHTEKKTYEQYFGPGTRLTVT.

The V gene is TRBV10-3, the J gene TRBJ2-7; TRBD1 is a possible D gene (6 bases). This CDR3 spans 13 amino acids. Germline values: CDR1 ENHRY, CDR2 SYGVKD. Trimming left V 6 bases short and J 2 bases short, with 11 bases between. The CDR3 region has the DNA TGTGCCATCAGCCGACAGGCTACCTACGAGCAGTACGTC. It translates to CAISRQATYEQYV.

The V and J genes are TRBV3-1 (or the pseudogene TRBV3-2) and TRBJ2-2; D possibly corresponds to TRBD2 (7 bases). The CDR3 is 17 residues long. Germline values: CDR1 LGHDT, CDR2 YNNKEL (reference sequence). The V and J ends lost 3 bases and 3 bases respectively, with 17 bases between them. CDR3 sequence: CASSQWGGMRDTGELFF. The CDR3, as DNA: TGTGCCAGCAGCCAGTGGGGGGGCATGCGAGACACCGGGGAGCTGTTTTTT.

The chain is built from TRBV7-2 and TRBJ1-6; D ambiguous. Between the trimmed V and J ends, which lost 2 bases and 7 bases, there was a span of 6 bases. CDR3 size: 13 residues. Germline loops: CDR1 SGHTA, CDR2 FQGNSA. The CDR3 DNA reads as TGTGCCAGCAGCTTAAGCCAAAATTCACCCCTCCACTTT. Translating it yields CASSLSQNSPLHF.

The chain uses TRBV14 and TRBJ2-1; TRBD2 matches at 8 bases. The length of the CDR3 is 15 residues. The junction had 6 bases not matched to a gene; V was cut back by 4 bases and J by 4 bases. CDR1 is SGHDN, CDR2 FVKESK, per germline. The chain's CDR3 is CASSPGLAHYNEQFF. CDR3 bases: TGTGCCAGCAGCCCAGGACTAGCTCATTACAATGAGCAGTTCTTC.

This chain joins TRBV20-1 and TRBJ1-1; D perhaps matches TRBD1 (6 bases). V lost 3 bases and J lost 5, with 16 bases in between. The CDR3 contains 14 residues. In germline, CDR1 is DFQATT, CDR2 SNEGSKA (reference sequence). CDR3 sequence (DNA): TGCAGTGCTAGTCCCACAGGGAGAGGAACTGAAGCTTTCTTT. Encoded protein: CSASPTGRGTEAFF.